One sample yielded the 10 T cell receptor beta chains listed below, sequenced in a study of cytomegalovirus exposure and HLA in healthy donors. PCR used 60 Vbeta primers and 13 Jbeta primers. Libraries were prepared by immunoSEQ multiplex PCR; TCRdb keeps only in-frame clonotypes and omits some of them. The sample includes 100,000 to 150,000 clones, about 80% seen only once; the top ten take approximately 10%. Sequencing input: PBMCs. The receptors were sampled from a man in his thirties or forties in good health and CMV-seropositive.

The genes are TRBV6-4 and TRBJ2-2; a weak D match, TRBD2 (5 bases). This CDR3 spans 13 amino acids. Trimming pared 6 bases from V and 5 bases from J, leaving 10 bases between. CDR1 is MRHNA and CDR2 is SNTAGT in the germline V gene. The CDR3 loop reads CASRPGRTGELFF. CDR3 nucleotide sequence: TGTGCCAGCAGACCGGGGAGAACCGGGGAGCTGTTTTTT.

This chain links TRBV29-1 with TRBJ2-7, with TRBD1 matching over 12 bases. Per the germline V gene, CDR1 is SQVTM and CDR2 is ANQGSEA. This CDR3 spans 12 amino acids. J was trimmed by 7 bases and V by 5 bases; bases with no gene match: 3. The DNA of the CDR3 is TGCAGCGTTCGGGACAGGGGGCTTGAGCAGTACTTC. Amino acids: CSVRDRGLEQYF.

V gene TRBV30 combines with J gene TRBJ1-6, with 11 bases lining up with TRBD1. CDR3 length: 15 amino acids. The junction had 7 bases not matched to a gene; V was cut back by 3 bases and J by 9 bases. Germline-derived CDR1 and CDR2 are GTSNPN and SVGIG (reference sequence). CDR3 sequence (DNA): TGTGCCTGGAGGAGGACAGGGGGCCTTTTTTCACCCCTCCACTTT. Encoded protein: CAWRRTGGLFSPLHF.

V and J are TRBV25-1 and TRBJ2-4; 8 nucleotides line up with TRBD1. The CDR3 is made up of 16 amino acids. With V trimmed by 8 bases and J by 6 bases, 15 bases remained unmatched. CDR1 is MGHDK, CDR2 SYGVNS, per germline. This CDR3 is CASPIPKGQGSNIQYF. CDR3 sequence (DNA): TGTGCCAGCCCCATCCCCAAAGGACAGGGCTCAAACATTCAGTACTTC. Supplemented by reference TRBV25-1 and TRBJ2-4, the full variable domain reads EADIYQTPRYLVIGTGKKITLECSQTMGHDKMYWYQQDPGMELHLIHYSYGVNSTEKGDLSSESTVSRIRTEHFPLTLESARPSHTSQYLCASPIPKGQGSNIQYFGAGTRLSVL.

The CDR3 DNA follows: TGTGCCAGCAGCCCAAACAGGGACGGAAACACTGAAGCTTTCTTT. This gives the protein CASSPNRDGNTEAFF. This chain connects TRBV4-2 to TRBJ1-1; D perhaps matches TRBD1 (6 bases). The ends were cut back, 4 bases at V and 2 bases at J, with 14 bases in the middle. The germline V gene encodes CDR1 LGHNA and CDR2 YNFKEQ. The CDR3 contains 15 residues.

This clone came up once. V usage is TRBV6-6 and J usage is TRBJ2-5, with D perhaps matching TRBD2 (5 bases). This CDR3 has 14 amino acids. Per the germline V gene, CDR1 is MNHNY and CDR2 is SVGAGI (reference sequence). Trimming cost V 4 bases and J 1 base, with 10 bases left between them. The CDR3 sequence: CASSSTGIQETQYF. The CDR3 nucleotides are TGTGCCAGCAGTTCAACGGGGATCCAAGAGACCCAGTACTTC.

V and J are TRBV28 and TRBJ1-3; TRBD1 matches 7 bases. The junction had 6 bases not matched to a gene; V was cut back by 5 bases and J by 2 bases. The germline CDR1 and CDR2 sequences are MDHEN and SYDVKM. The CDR3 length is 15 residues. CDR3 protein: CASSPDRDPGNTIYF. CDR3 coding DNA: TGTGCCAGCAGTCCAGACAGGGACCCTGGAAACACCATATATTTT.

The chain combines TRBV7-6 with TRBJ2-7; 8 bases map to TRBD1. V dropped 0 bases and J dropped 3; count of bases not matched to a gene: 4. In germline, CDR1 is SGHVS, CDR2 FNYEAQ. The CDR3 is made up of 15 amino acids. CDR3 DNA: TGTGCCAGCAGCTTAGCTCAGGGGGCTGGCTACGAGCAGTACTTC. Encoded protein: CASSLAQGAGYEQYF.

The rearrangement links TRBV6-4 to TRBJ1-1; TRBD1 is a possible D gene (6 bases). The ends were cut back, 2 bases at V and 12 bases at J, with 16 bases in the middle. The germline CDR1 and CDR2 sequences are MRHNA and SNTAGT. This CDR3 region has 13 residues. CDR3 DNA: TGTGCCAGCAGTGACGGGACAAGGGGCGAACCTTTCTTT. It encodes CASSDGTRGEPFF.

The rearrangement links TRBV4-2 to TRBJ1-5, with 10 bases fitting TRBD1. Germline V gene data show CDR1 as LGHNA and CDR2 as YNFKEQ. This CDR3 has 16 amino acids. V was pared by 0 bases and J by 9 bases, with 8 bases of the junction left unmatched. CDR3 in DNA: TGTGCCAGCAGCCAAGATTGGGACAGGGGCAGAGGGCCCCAGCATTTT. This gives the protein CASSQDWDRGRGPQHF.